The 18 T cell receptor beta chains below come from one sample, sequenced in a study of patients and donors after allogeneic stem cell transplantation. Each CDR3 protein gets one entry after TCRdb re-called the RT-PCR reads with MiXCR. The top ten clones hold approximately 16% of a sample with 3,000 or so distinct CDR3 sequences, 5% to 5.5% of them seen once. Sequencing was done on a sample of blood, either unsorted or a sorted T cell fraction (not recorded which). Receptor source: a human donor who was either an allogeneic HSCT recipient or a stem cell or donor lymphocyte infusion donor (not recorded which). It is not recorded whose cells these are; they may come from a transplant donor.

The chain is built from TRBV20-1 and TRBJ2-4; tentatively, D is TRBD1 (6 bases). Trimming stripped 3 bases from V and 10 bases from J, with 10 bases between. Germline CDR1 and CDR2: DFQATT and SNEGSKA (reference sequence). This CDR3 spans 11 amino acids. CDR3 nucleotides: TGCAGTGCTAGCGACAGGTTTATTCAGTACTTC. Residues: CSASDRFIQYF.

This clonotype is deemed medium-sized. Germline and junction disagree at one end, which may indicate a read error. The genes are TRBV7-9 and TRBJ2-5; 9 bases fit TRBD2. The CDR3 extends over 14 amino acids. Germline V gene data show CDR1 as SEHNR and CDR2 as FQNEAQ (reference sequence). CDR3 DNA sequence: TGTGCCAGCAGACTAGCGGGCAGCCAAGGGACCCAGTACTTC. It specifies CASRLAGSQGTQYF.

This clonotype is deemed medium-sized (0.01 to 0.1%). CDR3 nucleotide sequence: TGTGCCAGCAGCTTAGTGGGACTACCTCGGCAGTACTTC. Translated: CASSLVGLPRQYF. The chain uses TRBV7-9 and TRBJ2-7; 7 positions agree with TRBD2. This CDR3 contains 13 residues. Germline trimming cut 1 base from V and 9 bases from J; bases unmatched to any gene: 6. Germline CDR1 reads SEHNR; CDR2 reads FQNEAQ (reference sequence).

This clonotype counts as medium-sized. The chain links TRBV7-2 to TRBJ2-3, with D hard to call. Germline loops: CDR1 SGHTA, CDR2 FQGNSA. The V end was cut by 6 bases, the J end by 6 bases, with 7 bases between. The CDR3 is made up of 11 amino acids. CDR3 loop: CASRYGDTQYF. The CDR3 DNA reads TGTGCCAGCAGGTATGGGGATACGCAGTATTTT.

This clonotype qualifies as medium-sized (0.01 to 0.1%). The chain joins TRBV5-1 to TRBJ2-3; D call uncertain. V lost 2 bases, J lost 5 bases, and 9 bases lay in between. CDR1 is SGHRS, CDR2 YFSETQ, per germline. The CDR3 extends over 13 amino acids. In DNA form, the CDR3 reads TGCGCCAGCAGCTTCCTTGAGATAGATACGCAGTATTTT. It encodes CASSFLEIDTQYF.

This clonotype rates as medium-sized (0.01 to 0.1%). The genes are TRBV29-1 and TRBJ2-6; D is unclear. This CDR3 comprises 16 residues. Germline V lookup: CDR1 SQVTM, CDR2 ANQGSEA. V was pared by 2 bases and J by 0 bases, with 11 bases between. Written as DNA, the CDR3 is TGCAGCGTTGAAACAGACATCAACTCTGGGGCCAACGTCCTGACTTTC. It yields the protein CSVETDINSGANVLTF.

The rearrangement links TRBV3-1 to TRBJ1-1; D remains unclear. CDR1 LGHDT and CDR2 YNNKEL come from the germline V gene (reference sequence). V gave up 2 bases and J gave up 3 bases, with 1 base separating them. This CDR3 has 11 residues. As DNA, the CDR3 is TGTGCCAGCAGCCAATACACTGAAGCTTTCTTT. It translates to CASSQYTEAFF. Drawing the rest from reference TRBV3-1 and TRBJ1-1, the complete variable domain is DTAVSQTPKYLVTQMGNDKSIKCEQNLGHDTMYWYKQDSKKFLKIMFSYNNKELIINETVPNRFSPKSPDKAHLNLHINSLELGDSAVYFCASSQYTEAFFGQGTRLTVV.

Relative to its sample, this clonotype is medium-sized. The rearrangement joins TRBV28 to TRBJ1-5; a weak D match, TRBD1 (5 bases). This CDR3 comprises 15 residues. Between the trimmed V and J ends, which lost 4 bases and 7 bases, there was a span of 17 bases. From germline, CDR1 is MDHEN and CDR2 SYDVKM. The CDR3 loop reads CASSSLPGVGQPQHF. Written as DNA, the CDR3 is TGTGCCAGCAGTTCGTTGCCGGGGGTAGGGCAGCCCCAGCATTTT. The whole variable domain, remainder taken from reference TRBV28 and TRBJ1-5, is DVKVTQSSRYLVKRTGEKVFLECVQDMDHENMFWYRQDPGLGLRLIYFSYDVKMKEKGDIPEGYSVSREKKERFSLILESASTNQTSMYLCASSSLPGVGQPQHFGDGTRLSIL.

The sample holds a few counts of this clonotype. The rearrangement joins TRBV4-2 to TRBJ1-4; D remains unclear. The CDR3 loop spans 14 amino acids. V lost 0 bases, J lost 7 bases, and 9 bases lay in between. Germline V gene lookup returns CDR1 LGHNA and CDR2 YNFKEQ. DNA for the CDR3: TGTGCCAGCAGCCAAGATCGAGGTGGTGAAAAACTGTTTTTT. Amino acids: CASSQDRGGEKLFF.

In its sample, this clonotype is medium-sized. This chain uses TRBV12-3 or TRBV12-4 with TRBJ2-1; maybe TRBD2 (5 bases). CDR3 length equals 14 residues. V was trimmed by 1 base and J by 7 bases, leaving 11 bases between them. The CDR3, as DNA: TGTGCCAGCAGTTTAGGATCTAGCCTGAATGAGCAGTTCTTC. Translation: CASSLGSSLNEQFF.

By share of the sample, this clonotype is medium-sized. The CDR3 DNA reads TGCAGTGCTAGAGATTGGCTAGCGGGAGACACCGGGGAGCTGTTTTTT. It translates to CSARDWLAGDTGELFF. J is TRBJ2-2 and V is TRBV20-1; 10 bases line up with TRBD2. The CDR3 extends over 16 amino acids. Germline V gene data show CDR1 as DFQATT and CDR2 as SNEGSKA (reference sequence). The J segment lost 3 bases and the V segment lost 0 bases, leaving 4 bases of the junction unmatched.

This clonotype is judged large. The gene calls are TRBV6-1 and TRBJ2-3, with 8 bases that match TRBD2. Germline lookup yields CDR1 MNHNS and CDR2 SASEGT. Losses at the gene ends were 8 bases for V and 0 bases for J; bases not matched to a gene: 4. The CDR3 has 14 residues. The CDR3: CASGAGVSTDTQYF. The CDR3 coding sequence is TGTGCCAGCGGAGCGGGAGTGAGCACAGATACGCAGTATTTT.

By sample share, this clonotype is medium-sized (0.01 to 0.1%). The J gene is TRBJ2-1, the V gene TRBV2; no reliable D call. The CDR3 extends over 13 amino acids. Between the trimmed V and J ends, which lost 2 bases and 7 bases, there was a span of 9 bases. The germline V gene has CDR1 SNHLY and CDR2 FYNNEI. The CDR3 DNA reads TGTGCCAGCAGTGAATCCGTCGGGAATGAGCAGTTCTTC. This translates into CASSESVGNEQFF.

This clonotype is judged medium-sized (0.01 to 0.1%). The chain links TRBV7-3 to TRBJ1-6, with D perhaps matching TRBD1 (6 bases). Between the trimmed V and J ends, which lost 5 bases and 4 bases, there was a span of 6 bases. Germline values: CDR1 SGHTA, CDR2 FQGTGA. This CDR3 contains 13 residues. Here the CDR3 DNA reads TGTGCCAGCAGCACAGGGTATAATTCACCCCTCCACTTT. This sequence encodes CASSTGYNSPLHF.

This clonotype is medium-sized (0.01 to 0.1%) in the sample. This sequence joins TRBV29-1 and TRBJ2-6, with no clear D. The V end lost 4 bases, the J end lost 1 base, and 5 bases lay between the germline ends. This CDR3 has 13 residues. Germline V lookup: CDR1 SQVTM, CDR2 ANQGSEA. The CDR3 protein is CSVAESGANVLTF. The CDR3, as DNA: TGCAGCGTTGCGGAATCTGGGGCCAACGTCCTGACTTTC.

This clonotype showed up just a few times. V usage is TRBV6-2 or TRBV6-3 and J usage is TRBJ1-6; TRBD1 aligns across 11 bases. From germline, CDR1 is MNHEY and CDR2 SVGEGT. V lost 5 bases, J lost 9 bases, and 6 bases stayed unmatched. The CDR3 contains 15 residues. CDR3: CASSHRDRGSSPLHF. The CDR3 DNA follows: TGTGCCAGCAGTCACCGGGACAGGGGGAGTTCACCCCTCCACTTT.

Judged by abundance, this clonotype is medium-sized. V gene TRBV5-5 combines with J gene TRBJ2-1, with a tentative D call TRBD1 (5 bases). Germline V lookup: CDR1 SGHKS, CDR2 YYEKEE (reference sequence). Trimming shortened V by 4 bases and J by 10 bases, and 15 bases separated the two germline ends. The CDR3 contains 13 residues. CDR3 region: CASSTSGLREQFF. In nucleotides, the CDR3 is TGTGCCAGCAGCACATCAGGGTTACGGGAGCAGTTCTTC.

By frequency in the sample, this clonotype is medium-sized. CDR3 protein: CASSLLEDSYEQYF. CDR3 DNA sequence: TGTGCCAGCAGCTTGCTCGAGGACTCCTACGAGCAGTACTTC. This sequence joins TRBV5-8 and TRBJ2-7; D is ambiguous. Trimming took off 1 base at V and 0 bases at J, with 8 bases between the two ends. This CDR3 is 14 amino acids long. CDR1 and CDR2 (germline): SGHTS, YDEGEE.